These T cell receptor beta chains were read from a single sample in a study of CD8 T cells in ankylosing spondylitis. TCRdb reprocessed the 5' RACE reads via MiXCR and lists one record per CDR3 protein. The sample has about 400,000 distinct CDR3 sequences, approximately 20% seen once. Sample: blood, either unsorted or a sorted T cell fraction (not recorded which). All receptors come from a male donor with ankylosing spondylitis or in good health (not recorded which). Both conserved end residues are part of each CDR3. A D gene is named only where the DNA matches it firmly. Expanded clones are given a class, and other clones once, few, many or no size at all.

.	TRBV20-1	few	12	TRBJ1-2	CSARTANYGYTF	TGCAGTGCTAGAACAGCAAACTATGGCTACACCTTC
.	TRBV21-1	.	16	TRBJ2-7	CASSKNGPGLPYEQYF	TGTGCCAGCAGCAAAAATGGGCCCGGCCTCCCCTACGAGCAGTACTTC
TRBD1	TRBV10-3	few	13	TRBJ2-7	CAVRTGTPYEQYF	TGTGCCGTCAGGACAGGGACCCCCTACGAGCAGTACTTC
.	TRBV12-3/TRBV12-4	.	15	TRBJ1-1	CASTTVEKANTEAFF	TGTGCCAGCACCACCGTGGAGAAGGCGAACACTGAAGCTTTCTTT
TRBD2	TRBV6-1	.	16	TRBJ2-5	CASRPSSGGAQETQYF	TGTGCCAGCAGGCCGTCTAGCGGGGGGGCTCAAGAGACCCAGTACTTC
.	TRBV7-9	few	17	TRBJ2-3	CASSTRPGTRALDTQYF	TGTGCCAGCAGCACCCGCCCGGGGACACGAGCGTTGGATACGCAGTATTTT
.	TRBV29-1	.	13	TRBJ2-2	CSVARENTGELFF	TGCAGCGTTGCCAGGGAGAACACCGGGGAGCTGTTTTTT
.	TRBV29-1	.	11	TRBJ1-1	CSVGRGNEAFF	TGCAGCGTTGGCAGGGGCAACGAAGCTTTCTTT
.	TRBV7-9	.	14	TRBJ2-5	CASSVRGNQETQYF	TGTGCCAGCAGCGTACGGGGAAACCAAGAGACCCAGTACTTC
.	TRBV20-1	few	17	TRBJ2-3	CSARDLLAGPSTDTQYF	TGCAGTGCTAGAGATCTTCTTGCGGGTCCCAGCACAGATACGCAGTATTTT
.	TRBV20-1	.	17	TRBJ2-1	CSASAFAEESSYNEQFF	TGCAGTGCTAGTGCCTTCGCAGAGGAGAGCTCCTACAATGAGCAGTTCTTC
TRBD1	TRBV28	.	14	TRBJ2-3	CASSTSQGSDTQYF	TGTGCCAGCAGCACCTCACAGGGGTCAGATACGCAGTATTTT
.	TRBV15	.	17	TRBJ2-2	CATSGRRPIMGTGELFF	TGTGCCACCAGCGGTAGGCGACCCATCATGGGCACCGGGGAGCTGTTTTTT
.	TRBV4-1	few	14	TRBJ2-1	CASRGAPTYNEQFF	TGCGCCAGCCGAGGGGCCCCGACCTACAATGAGCAGTTCTTC
TRBD1	TRBV20-1	few	15	TRBJ2-5	CSARTRDRVQETQYF	TGCAGTGCTAGGACCCGGGACAGGGTACAAGAGACCCAGTACTTC
.	TRBV12-3/TRBV12-4	.	15	TRBJ2-2	CASNSEISDTGELFF	TGTGCCAGCAATTCAGAAATATCGGACACCGGGGAGCTGTTTTTT
.	TRBV20-1	few	8	TRBJ2-3	CRVDQFYF	TGCAGAGTAGACCAATTCTATTTT
.	TRBV27	many	14	TRBJ2-3	CASSLYASTDTQYF	TGTGCCAGCAGTTTATATGCTAGCACAGATACGCAGTATTTT
.	TRBV20-1	many	14	TRBJ1-5	CSASRHRDYQPQHF	TGCAGTGCTAGCCGTCACAGAGATTATCAGCCCCAGCATTTT
TRBD2	TRBV12-3/TRBV12-4	.	14	TRBJ2-2	CVTSVSGGTGELFF	TGTGTCACCTCGGTCTCGGGGGGCACCGGGGAGCTGTTTTTT
TRBD2	TRBV10-3	few	16	TRBJ2-1	CAISLTSGGTHNEQFF	TGTGCCATCAGTTTGACTAGCGGGGGGACCCACAATGAGCAGTTCTTC
.	TRBV27	.	13	TRBJ2-5	CASRSGTEETQYF	TGTGCCAGCAGATCCGGGACTGAAGAGACCCAGTACTTC
TRBD2	TRBV9	few	15	TRBJ2-1	CASSVIGGGSNEQFF	TGTGCCAGCAGCGTAATAGGCGGGGGGTCCAATGAGCAGTTCTTC
.	TRBV5-6	.	14	TRBJ1-1	CASSPGPGLTEAFF	TGTGCCAGCAGCCCGGGACCCGGATTAACTGAAGCTTTCTTT
TRBD2	TRBV6-1	.	16	TRBJ2-2	CASSQTSGRNTGELFF	TGTGCCAGCAGCCAGACTAGCGGGAGGAACACCGGGGAGCTGTTTTTT
.	TRBV25-1	few	17	TRBJ2-1	CASSDRAAGPPWDEQFF	TGTGCCAGCAGTGACCGTGCCGCGGGGCCCCCATGGGATGAGCAGTTCTTC
.	TRBV6-5	few	15	TRBJ1-1	CASSSNDRLNTEAFF	TGTGCCAGCAGTTCTAACGACAGGTTGAACACTGAAGCTTTCTTT
TRBD2	TRBV2	.	19	TRBJ2-3	CASSGWRGDVWRSTDTQYF	TGTGCCAGCAGTGGTTGGCGGGGGGACGTCTGGAGAAGCACAGATACGCAGTATTTT
.	TRBV24-1	few	15	TRBJ2-3	CASGPSEGGPDTQYF	TGTGCCAGCGGGCCTTCCGAAGGCGGTCCAGATACGCAGTATTTT
.	TRBV25-1	.	17	TRBJ2-3	CASSVPGTGTSTDTQYF	TGTGCCAGCAGCGTCCCTGGGACCGGGACTAGCACAGATACGCAGTATTTT
.	TRBV24-1	few	16	TRBJ2-2	CATSDFGSMDTGELFF	TGTGCCACCAGTGATTTCGGTAGTATGGACACCGGGGAGCTGTTTTTT
.	TRBV28	few	14	TRBJ2-7	CASSLGVDSYEQYF	TGTGCCAGCAGTTTGGGCGTCGACAGCTACGAGCAGTACTTC
.	TRBV4-1	many	14	TRBJ2-1	CASSQVGDYNEQFF	TGCGCCAGCAGCCAAGTGGGTGACTACAATGAGCAGTTCTTC
.	TRBV15	few	15	TRBJ2-2	CATSRRTVSTGELFF	TGTGCCACCAGCAGAAGGACAGTTTCCACCGGGGAGCTGTTTTTT
.	TRBV10-3	.	14	TRBJ2-7	CAISESRVAREQYF	TGTGCCATCAGTGAGTCGAGGGTCGCTAGGGAACAGTACTTC
TRBD2	TRBV20-1	.	17	TRBJ2-5	CSARRPGLGQLLETQYF	TGCAGTGCTAGGAGACCCGGACTAGGGCAGCTGCTCGAGACCCAGTACTTC
TRBD2	TRBV12-3/TRBV12-4	.	17	TRBJ2-1	CASSWGTSGGLDNEQFF	TGTGCCAGCAGTTGGGGGACTAGCGGGGGCCTCGACAATGAGCAGTTCTTC
.	TRBV6-1	few	15	TRBJ2-1	CASSVTEDSYNEQFF	TGTGCCAGCAGTGTAACAGAAGACTCCTACAATGAGCAGTTCTTC
.	TRBV4-1	few	15	TRBJ2-3	CASSPTDLDTDTQYF	TGCGCCAGCAGCCCCACCGACCTGGACACAGATACGCAGTATTTT
.	TRBV6-2/TRBV6-3	few	16	TRBJ2-1	CASSYGRLAHYNEQFF	TGTGCCAGCAGTTACGGTCGGCTAGCGCACTACAATGAGCAGTTCTTC
.	TRBV7-2	few	11	TRBJ2-7	CASSGGHEQYF	TGTGCCAGCAGCGGGGGGCACGAGCAGTACTTC